This passage covers 27 T cell receptor beta chains from one sample sequenced in a study of T cell repertoires in cytomegalovirus infection. Via MiXCR, TCRdb re-called the reads, giving one row per CDR3 protein. The sample carries 250,000 to 400,000 distinct CDR3 sequences, 25% recorded once. Their antigens are not known. Material: cultured PBMCs, obtained from culture after CMV antigen stimulation. The receptor source for this set is a human donor in good health (CMV status not recorded). Some clones in this sample may be carry-over from other donors' samples.

This rearrangement joins TRBV10-3 to TRBJ2-3; D gene uncertain. The germline V and J ends were trimmed by 4 bases and 6 bases, with 14 bases remaining between them. This CDR3 has 14 residues. The germline V gene encodes CDR1 ENHRY and CDR2 SYGVKD. CDR3 amino acids: CAISGNSLADTQYF. In DNA, the CDR3 is TGTGCCATCAGTGGCAATAGCCTGGCGGATACGCAGTATTTT.

V usage is TRBV20-1 and J usage is TRBJ2-4; D not certain. The V end lost 1 base, the J end lost 0 bases, and 10 bases lay between the germline ends. Germline CDR1 reads DFQATT; CDR2 reads SNEGSKA (reference sequence). There are 15 residues in the CDR3. The chain's CDR3 is CSARGGHLAKNIQYF. CDR3 DNA sequence: TGCAGTGCTAGAGGAGGCCATCTAGCCAAAAACATTCAGTACTTC.

The gene calls are TRBV7-2 and TRBJ2-1, with D tentatively TRBD1 or TRBD2 (6 bases each). From germline, CDR1 is SGHTA and CDR2 FQGNSA. The CDR3 runs 13 residues. The V and J ends lost 1 base and 8 bases respectively, with 9 bases between them. In nucleotides, the CDR3 is TGTGCCAGCAGCTTAGAGGGGGGACATGAGCAGTTCTTC. Protein product: CASSLEGGHEQFF.

This clonotype was recorded at least ten times. The chain joins TRBV7-8 to TRBJ1-1; unclear D gene. CDR1 SGHVS and CDR2 FQNEAQ come from the germline V gene. CDR3 length: 13 residues. V lost 4 bases and J 4 bases, leaving 10 bases between the germline ends. CDR3 residues: CASSSGGATEAFF. The CDR3 coding sequence is TGTGCCAGCAGCTCGGGTGGAGCCACTGAAGCTTTCTTT.

The V call is TRBV6-1, the J call TRBJ2-2, with D perhaps TRBD1 (5 bases). Germline assignment: CDR1 MNHNS and CDR2 SASEGT. The CDR3 length is 13 residues. V dropped 8 bases and J dropped 6 bases, with 13 bases sitting between them. The CDR3 sequence is CASGDSPAGELFF. The CDR3 DNA is TGTGCCAGCGGAGACAGTCCGGCCGGGGAGCTGTTTTTT.

The chain uses TRBV20-1 and TRBJ2-4, with D unclear. Germline loops: CDR1 DFQATT, CDR2 SNEGSKA (reference sequence). The CDR3 loop spans 16 amino acids. The V end lost 6 bases, the J end lost 0 bases, and 18 bases lay between the germline ends. CDR3 in DNA: TGCAGTGCCAACGGACCGAAAACCTTAGCCAAAAACATTCAGTACTTC. It encodes CSANGPKTLAKNIQYF.

This clonotype has just a few counts. The chain is built from TRBV19 and TRBJ2-1, with 11 bases that match TRBD1. CDR3 length equals 14 residues. Germline V CDR1 and CDR2: LNHDA, SQIVND (reference sequence). The junction had 7 bases not matched to a gene; V was cut back by 5 bases and J by 10 bases. This CDR3 is CASSAGQGVGEQFF. The CDR3 DNA reads as TGTGCCAGTAGTGCGGGACAGGGGGTAGGAGAGCAGTTCTTC.

This clonotype occurred a few times. The CDR3 spells CASRRLPSSYEQYF. CDR3 in DNA: TGTGCCAGCAGGCGACTACCGAGCTCCTACGAGCAGTACTTC. The gene calls are TRBV7-2 and TRBJ2-7; D is perhaps TRBD2 (5 bases). This CDR3 contains 14 residues. V lost 6 bases and J lost 0, with 12 bases in between. The germline V gene encodes CDR1 SGHTA and CDR2 FQGNSA.

The chain couples TRBV25-1 to TRBJ1-4, with 10 nucleotides matching TRBD1. The CDR3 has 15 amino acids. The J segment lost 0 bases and the V segment lost 6 bases, leaving 1 base of the junction unmatched. Per the germline V gene, CDR1 is MGHDK and CDR2 is SYGVNS. DNA of the CDR3: TGTGCCAGCAGAGGACAGGGGGCAACTAATGAAAAACTGTTTTTT. This encodes CASRGQGATNEKLFF.

With regard to this clonotype: Its ends do not fully match the called genes, so a read error is possible. The chain is built from TRBV12-5 and TRBJ2-1, with a weak D call TRBD2 (6 bases). The CDR3 covers 17 residues. Germline CDR1 and CDR2: LGHNT and FRNRAP. In DNA form, the CDR3 reads TGTGCTGGTGGTTTGGTGATTAGCGGAGACGTCTACAACGAGCAGTTCTTC. It yields the protein CAGGLVISGDVYNEQFF.

The chain couples TRBV7-2 to TRBJ2-1; D unclear. V was cut by 1 base and J by 12 bases, with 7 bases left in between. The CDR3 runs to 11 residues. The germline CDR1 and CDR2 sequences are SGHTA and FQGNSA. CDR3 nucleotides: TGTGCCAGCAGCTTAGTAGTCGGGCAGTTCTTC. Translating gives CASSLVVGQFF.

CDR3 in DNA: TGTGCCAGCGACGGACCGAACACCGGGGAGCTGTTTTTT. Its translation: CASDGPNTGELFF. This chain uses TRBV19 with TRBJ2-2, with unresolved D. The V end was cut by 9 bases, the J end by 0 bases, with 8 bases between. CDR3 length: 13 amino acids. CDR1 is LNHDA, CDR2 SQIVND, per germline (reference sequence).

The J gene is TRBJ2-3, the V gene TRBV7-9; 7 positions agree with TRBD2. Germline CDR1 SEHNR, CDR2 FQNEAQ (reference sequence). Trimming at V came to 5 bases and at J to 0 bases, leaving 11 bases not matched to a gene. The CDR3 contains 17 residues. The CDR3 region is CASSHGRRRGSTDTQYF. The CDR3 DNA sequence: TGTGCCAGCAGCCACGGAAGGCGGCGGGGGAGCACAGATACGCAGTATTTT. Complete variable domain (other parts from reference TRBV7-9 and TRBJ2-3): DTGVSQNPRHKITKRGQNVTFRCDPISEHNRLYWYRQTLGQGPEFLTYFQNEAQLEKSRLLSDRFSAERPKGSFSTLEIQRTEQGDSAMYLCASSHGRRRGSTDTQYFGPGTRLTVL.

This clonotype was seen many times. This chain uses TRBV7-6 with TRBJ2-1, with 12 nucleotides matching TRBD2. Germline lookup yields CDR1 SGHVS and CDR2 FNYEAQ. This CDR3 has 18 amino acids. V trimming: 0 bases; J trimming: 8 bases; junction bases outside the gene matches: 11. CDR3 in amino acids: CASSLAKTSGRKRHEQFF. The CDR3 nucleotides read TGTGCCAGCAGCTTAGCAAAGACTAGCGGGAGAAAACGCCATGAGCAGTTCTTC.

Many counts were recorded for this clonotype. The V and J genes are TRBV7-2 and TRBJ1-2; D is possibly TRBD1 (5 bases). The germline V gene encodes CDR1 SGHTA and CDR2 FQGNSA. The V gene lost 1 base and the J gene lost 5 bases, with 17 bases spanning the gap. This CDR3 has 16 amino acids. The CDR3 reads CASSLGRVSTLYGYTF. The CDR3 nucleotides read TGTGCCAGCAGCTTAGGCAGGGTCTCAACCCTGTATGGCTACACCTTC.

Many counts were recorded for this clonotype. V usage is TRBV18 and J usage is TRBJ2-7; TRBD1 agrees at 9 bases. Unmatched junction bases numbered 9, after V lost 4 bases and J lost 5 bases. Looked up from germline, CDR1 is KGHSH and CDR2 is LQKENI. CDR3 length: 15 amino acids. Written as DNA, the CDR3 is TGTGCCAGCTCACGAAACCGGGACAGGGACCACGAGCAGTACTTC. It codes for CASSRNRDRDHEQYF.

This clonotype has a count of ten or more. The chain has TRBV7-9 and TRBJ2-3; 7 positions agree with TRBD2. After removal of 10 bases from V and 5 bases from J, the junction contained 12 bases not matched to a gene. The CDR3 runs to 14 residues. Germline V gene lookup returns CDR1 SEHNR and CDR2 FQNEAQ (reference sequence). The CDR3 bases are TGTGCCATCATAACCCTTGGGAGGGTAGATACGCAGTATTTT. As protein: CAIITLGRVDTQYF.

This clonotype has a count of ten or more. The chain is built from TRBV7-2 and TRBJ1-6; the D gene is possibly TRBD1 (6 bases). CDR3 size: 16 residues. Trimming cost V 3 bases and J 9 bases, with 18 bases left between them. The germline CDR1 and CDR2 sequences are SGHTA and FQGNSA. The CDR3 coding sequence is TGTGCCAGCAGCTTTAGGTCCGGGGGGCTGAGTTCACCCCTCCACTTT. It codes for CASSFRSGGLSSPLHF. Drawing the rest from reference TRBV7-2 and TRBJ1-6, the complete variable domain is GAGVSQSPSNKVTEKGKDVELRCDPISGHTALYWYRQSLGQGLEFLIYFQGNSAPDKSGLPSDRFSAERTGGSVSTLTIQRTQQEDSAVYLCASSFRSGGLSSPLHFGNGTRLTVT.

The genes are TRBV7-2 and TRBJ2-5; D is uncertain. Trimming removed 3 bases from V and 5 bases from J, with 16 bases in between. Germline V gene data show CDR1 as SGHTA and CDR2 as FQGNSA. This CDR3 is built from 15 residues. The CDR3 here is CASSFTLEQYETQYF. The CDR3 coding sequence is TGTGCCAGCAGCTTCACGTTGGAGCAATACGAGACCCAGTACTTC.

This clonotype appeared once. The chain links TRBV6-1 to TRBJ2-1; 11 bases agree with TRBD2. The ends lost 0 bases at V and 0 bases at J; junction bases unmatched: 10. The CDR3 extends over 20 amino acids. The germline gives CDR1 MNHNS, CDR2 SASEGT. The chain's CDR3 is CASSEAYRSGRALSYNEQFF. The CDR3 nucleotides read TGTGCCAGCAGTGAAGCGTACCGTAGCGGGAGGGCCCTCTCCTACAATGAGCAGTTCTTC.

This clonotype was detected ten times or more. V gene TRBV7-2 combines with J gene TRBJ2-1; 8 nucleotides match TRBD2. V lost 5 bases to trimming and J lost 16 bases; unmatched junction nucleotides: 13. Germline CDR1 reads SGHTA; CDR2 reads FQGNSA. The CDR3 runs to 13 residues. CDR3 coding DNA: TGTGCCAGCAGCACAAATCGGCGGGAGGCTCTTTTCTTC. Its translation is CASSTNRREALFF.

This clonotype was seen only a few times. This chain links TRBV7-2 with TRBJ2-3; possibly TRBD2 for D (5 bases). The CDR3 is 15 amino acids. The germline V and J ends were trimmed by 5 bases and 3 bases, with 15 bases remaining between them. Germline CDR1 reads SGHTA; CDR2 reads FQGNSA. The CDR3 DNA reads as TGTGCCAGCAGCCCCGCCTACGCGGGTACAGATACGCAGTATTTT. This translates into CASSPAYAGTDTQYF.

For this clonotype: This may come from a read error, since a much larger clone is one base off. V is TRBV11-3 and J is TRBJ2-5; D tentatively reads TRBD1 or TRBD2 (5 bases each). The CDR3 has 13 residues. V was trimmed by 4 bases and J by 0 bases, leaving 6 bases between them. CDR1 is SGHNT and CDR2 is YENEEA in the germline V gene. The CDR3 bases are TGTGCCAGCAGCTCGGGACACCAAGAGACCCAGTACTTC. Translation: CASSSGHQETQYF.

The CDR3 DNA reads TGCAGCGTGGACAGGGGGCCGACTACTAACTATGGCTACACCTTC. The encoded protein is CSVDRGPTTNYGYTF. The chain recombines TRBV29-1 with TRBJ1-2, with TRBD1 matching 11 bases. The CDR3 has 15 residues. Germline assignment: CDR1 SQVTM and CDR2 ANQGSEA. Trimming took 6 bases from V and 0 from J; bases not matched to a gene: 6.

At least ten counts were recorded for this clonotype. The chain carries TRBV4-1 and TRBJ1-6; D not resolved. Germline V gene lookup returns CDR1 MGHRA and CDR2 YSYEKL. This CDR3 contains 13 residues. Trimming took off 0 bases at V and 9 bases at J, with 6 bases between the two ends. The CDR3, as DNA: TGCGCCAGCAGCCAAGATCAGAGTTCACCCCTCCACTTT. It specifies CASSQDQSSPLHF.

The CDR3 region is CASSWMGETQYF. The CDR3 DNA is TGTGCCAGCAGTTGGATGGGAGAGACCCAGTACTTC. The chain has TRBV13 and TRBJ2-5; D gene uncertain. Germline CDR1 reads PRHDT; CDR2 reads FYEKMQ (reference sequence). Between the trimmed V and J ends, which lost 6 bases and 4 bases, there was a span of 9 bases. The CDR3 has 12 residues.

The genes are TRBV6-5 and TRBJ2-7; tentatively, D is TRBD2 (5 bases). Trimming stripped 8 bases from V and 3 bases from J, with 14 bases between. CDR3 length equals 13 residues. Germline V lookup: CDR1 MNHEY, CDR2 SVGAGI. The CDR3 here is CASWPSAGYEQYF. DNA of the CDR3: TGTGCCAGCTGGCCTTCGGCGGGCTACGAGCAGTACTTC.